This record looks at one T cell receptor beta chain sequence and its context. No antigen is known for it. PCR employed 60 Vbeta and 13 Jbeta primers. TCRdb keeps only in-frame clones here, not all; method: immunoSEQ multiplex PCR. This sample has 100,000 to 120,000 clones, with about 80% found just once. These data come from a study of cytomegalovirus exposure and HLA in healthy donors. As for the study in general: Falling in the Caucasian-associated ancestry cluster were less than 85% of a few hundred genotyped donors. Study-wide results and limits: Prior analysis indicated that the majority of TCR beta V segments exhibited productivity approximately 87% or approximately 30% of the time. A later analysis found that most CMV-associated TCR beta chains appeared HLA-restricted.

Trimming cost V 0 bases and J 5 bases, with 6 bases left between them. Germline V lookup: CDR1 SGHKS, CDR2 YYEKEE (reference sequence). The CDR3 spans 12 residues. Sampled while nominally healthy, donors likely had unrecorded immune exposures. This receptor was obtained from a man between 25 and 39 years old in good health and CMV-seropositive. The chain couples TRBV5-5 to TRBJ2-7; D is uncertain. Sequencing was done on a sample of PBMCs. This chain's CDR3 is CASSLVVDEQYF. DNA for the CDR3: TGTGCCAGCAGCTTGGTAGTGGACGAGCAGTACTTC. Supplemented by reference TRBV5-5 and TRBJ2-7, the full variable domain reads DAGVTQSPTHLIKTRGQQVTLRCSPISGHKSVSWYQQVLGQGPQFIFQYYEKEERGRGNFPDRFSARQFPNYSSELNVNALLLGDSALYLCASSLVVDEQYFGPGTRLTVT.